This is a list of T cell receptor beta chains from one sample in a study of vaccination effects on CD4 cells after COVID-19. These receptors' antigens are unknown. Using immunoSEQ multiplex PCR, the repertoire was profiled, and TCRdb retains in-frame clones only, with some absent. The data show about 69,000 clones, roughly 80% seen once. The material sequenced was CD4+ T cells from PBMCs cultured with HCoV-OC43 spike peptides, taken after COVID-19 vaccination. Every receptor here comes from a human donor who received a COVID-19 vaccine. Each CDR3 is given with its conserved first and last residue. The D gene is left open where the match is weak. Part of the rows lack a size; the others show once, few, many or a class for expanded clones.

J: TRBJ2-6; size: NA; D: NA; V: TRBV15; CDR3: CATSRDRVSGANVLTF; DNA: TGTGCCACCAGCAGAGATCGGGTCTCTGGGGCCAACGTCCTGACTTTC
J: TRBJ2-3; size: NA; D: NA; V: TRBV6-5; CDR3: CASRRLGDRPDTQYF; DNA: TGTGCCAGCAGACGACTAGGGGACAGACCAGATACGCAGTATTTT
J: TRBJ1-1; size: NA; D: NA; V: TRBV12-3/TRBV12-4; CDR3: CASSFQGFTEAFF; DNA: TGTGCCAGCAGTTTCCAGGGGTTCACTGAAGCTTTCTTT
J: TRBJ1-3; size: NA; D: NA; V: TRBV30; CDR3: CAWTQGWAGNTIYF; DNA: TGTGCCTGGACGCAGGGCTGGGCTGGAAACACCATATATTTT
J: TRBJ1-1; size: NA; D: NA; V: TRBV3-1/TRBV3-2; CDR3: CASSRHMNTEAFF; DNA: TGTGCCAGCAGCCGACATATGAACACTGAAGCTTTCTTT
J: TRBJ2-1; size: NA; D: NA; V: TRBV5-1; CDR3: CASSLNDGPYNEQFF; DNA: TGCGCCAGCAGCTTAAATGATGGACCCTACAATGAGCAGTTCTTC
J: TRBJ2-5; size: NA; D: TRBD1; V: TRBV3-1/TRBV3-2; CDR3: CASIKRGQGRETQYF; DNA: TGTGCCAGCATTAAAAGGGGACAGGGTAGGGAGACCCAGTACTTC
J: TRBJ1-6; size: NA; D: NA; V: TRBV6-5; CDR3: CASSYSRIDSPLHF; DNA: TGTGCCAGCAGTTACTCCCGGATCGATTCACCCCTCCACTTT
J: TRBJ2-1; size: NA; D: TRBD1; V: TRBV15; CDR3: CATSRGTGVRNEQFF; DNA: TGTGCCACCAGCAGAGGGACAGGGGTGCGCAATGAGCAGTTCTTC
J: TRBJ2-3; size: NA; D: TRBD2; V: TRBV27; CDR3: CASSLGLAGSLNTQYF; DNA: TGTGCCAGCAGTTTAGGACTAGCGGGGAGTTTGAATACGCAGTATTTT
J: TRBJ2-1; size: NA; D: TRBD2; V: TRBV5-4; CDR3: CASSPGLAGTAREQFF; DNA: TGTGCCAGCAGCCCAGGACTAGCGGGGACTGCGCGAGAGCAGTTCTTC
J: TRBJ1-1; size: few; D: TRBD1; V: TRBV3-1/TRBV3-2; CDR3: CASSPNQGGAEAFF; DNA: TGTGCCAGCAGTCCAAATCAGGGGGGGGCTGAAGCTTTCTTT
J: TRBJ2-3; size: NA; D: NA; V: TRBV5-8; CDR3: CASPSRPGGGGTDTQYF; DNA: TGTGCCAGCCCTTCCAGGCCGGGGGGCGGGGGCACAGATACGCAGTATTTT
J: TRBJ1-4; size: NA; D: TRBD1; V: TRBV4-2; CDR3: CASSPSLAGGSRTTNEKLFF; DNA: TGTGCCAGCAGCCCTAGCTTGGCAGGGGGCAGCCGTACAACTAATGAAAAACTGTTTTTT
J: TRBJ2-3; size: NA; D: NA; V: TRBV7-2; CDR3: CASSYAGGANTDTQYF; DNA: TGTGCCAGCAGCTACGCAGGGGGGGCAAACACAGATACGCAGTATTTT
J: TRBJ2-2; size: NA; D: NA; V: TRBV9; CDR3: CASSARRGAGANTGELFF; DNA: TGTGCCAGCAGCGCCCGACGGGGGGCGGGGGCGAACACCGGGGAGCTGTTTTTT
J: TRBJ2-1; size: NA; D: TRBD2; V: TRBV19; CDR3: CASSIELAGGDEQFF; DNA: TGTGCCAGTAGTATCGAACTAGCGGGGGGGGATGAGCAGTTCTTC
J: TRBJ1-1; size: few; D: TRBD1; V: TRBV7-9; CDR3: CASSIRDRGGYTEAFF; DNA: TGTGCCAGCAGCATCCGGGACAGGGGAGGGTACACTGAAGCTTTCTTT
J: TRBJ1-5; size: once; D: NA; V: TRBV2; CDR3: CASSGHNSNQPQHF; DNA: TGTGCCAGCAGCGGACATAATAGCAATCAGCCCCAGCATTTT
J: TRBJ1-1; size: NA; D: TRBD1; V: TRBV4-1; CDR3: CASSQHPPQGAQDEAFF; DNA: TGCGCCAGCAGCCAACACCCTCCTCAGGGGGCGCAAGATGAAGCTTTCTTT
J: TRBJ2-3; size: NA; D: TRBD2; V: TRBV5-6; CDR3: CASSLRGGRLDTQYF; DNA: TGTGCCAGCAGCTTACGGGGGGGCCGTTTAGATACGCAGTATTTT
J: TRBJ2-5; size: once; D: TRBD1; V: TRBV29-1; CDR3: CSVEKGQANRGTQYF; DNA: TGCAGCGTTGAAAAGGGACAGGCAAATAGAGGGACCCAGTACTTC
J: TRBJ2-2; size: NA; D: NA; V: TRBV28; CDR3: CASSPPGRPGELFF; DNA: TGTGCCAGCAGTCCCCCAGGACGTCCCGGGGAGCTGTTTTTT
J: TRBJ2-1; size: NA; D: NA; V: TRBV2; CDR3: CASSVSPYNEQFF; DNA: TGTGCCAGCAGTGTTAGCCCCTACAATGAGCAGTTCTTC
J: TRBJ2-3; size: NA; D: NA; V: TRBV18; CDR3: CASSDTRTRVITDTQYF; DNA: TGTGCCAGCTCAGATACCAGAACTCGCGTAATCACAGATACGCAGTATTTT
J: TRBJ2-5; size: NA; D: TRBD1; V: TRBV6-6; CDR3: CASSSPGQGQETQYF; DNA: TGTGCCAGCAGTTCGCCGGGACAGGGCCAAGAGACCCAGTACTTC
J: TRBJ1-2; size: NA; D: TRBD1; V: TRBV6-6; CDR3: CASSPGGPGTGLSGYTF; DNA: TGTGCCAGCAGTCCCGGGGGCCCCGGGACAGGGCTAAGCGGCTACACCTTC
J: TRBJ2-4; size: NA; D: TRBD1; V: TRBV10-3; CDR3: CAISESTGVDIQYF; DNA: TGTGCCATCAGTGAGTCGACAGGGGTGGACATTCAGTACTTC
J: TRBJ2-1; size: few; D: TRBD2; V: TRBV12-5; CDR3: CASGRSGGDEQFF; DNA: TGTGCTAGTGGTAGAAGCGGGGGGGATGAGCAGTTCTTC
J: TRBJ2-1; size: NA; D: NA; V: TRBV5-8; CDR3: CASPWGWGKVVYNEQFF; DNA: TGTGCCAGCCCCTGGGGGTGGGGGAAAGTTGTCTACAATGAGCAGTTCTTC
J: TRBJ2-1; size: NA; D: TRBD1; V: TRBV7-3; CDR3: CASSPTGGTDNEQFF; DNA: TGTGCCAGCAGCCCAACAGGGGGCACGGACAATGAGCAGTTCTTC
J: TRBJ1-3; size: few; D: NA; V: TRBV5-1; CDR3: CASSLGGNTIYF; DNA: TGCGCCAGCAGCTTGGGCGGAAACACCATATATTTT
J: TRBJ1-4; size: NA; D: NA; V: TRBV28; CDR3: CASTTREKLFF; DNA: TGTGCCAGCACGACGAGAGAAAAACTGTTTTTT
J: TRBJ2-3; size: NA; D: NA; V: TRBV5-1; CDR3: CASSSDIAGYTQYF; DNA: TGCGCCAGCAGCTCGGACATCGCGGGGTATACGCAGTATTTT
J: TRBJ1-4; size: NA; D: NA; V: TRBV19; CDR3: CASSLGQLNEKLFF; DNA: TGTGCCAGTAGTTTGGGGCAGCTTAATGAAAAACTGTTTTTT
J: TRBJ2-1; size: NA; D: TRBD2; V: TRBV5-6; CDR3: CASSQGTSGVREQFF; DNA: TGTGCCAGCAGCCAAGGGACTAGCGGGGTGCGTGAGCAGTTCTTC
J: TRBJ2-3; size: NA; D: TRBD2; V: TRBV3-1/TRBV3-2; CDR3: CASSQEWTSGGGDTQYF; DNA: TGTGCCAGCAGCCAAGAGTGGACTAGCGGGGGGGGTGATACGCAGTATTTT
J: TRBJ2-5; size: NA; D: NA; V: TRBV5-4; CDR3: CASSLGQEQETQYF; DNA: TGTGCCAGCAGCTTGGGACAGGAGCAAGAGACCCAGTACTTC
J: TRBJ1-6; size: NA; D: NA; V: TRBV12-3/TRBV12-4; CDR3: CASSPQLSPLHF; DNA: TGTGCCAGCAGTCCACAGCTTTCACCCCTCCACTTT
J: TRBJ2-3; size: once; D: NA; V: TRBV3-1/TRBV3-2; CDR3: CASSPRSGRTDTQYF; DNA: TGTGCCAGCAGCCCACGAAGCGGCCGCACAGATACGCAGTATTTT
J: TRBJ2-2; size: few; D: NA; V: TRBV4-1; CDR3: CASSQAQNDGELFF; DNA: TGCGCCAGCAGCCAAGCGCAGAACGACGGGGAGCTGTTTTTT
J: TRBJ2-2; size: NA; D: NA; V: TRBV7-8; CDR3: CASKGPGRPNTGELFF; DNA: TGTGCCAGCAAGGGACCCGGCAGACCGAACACCGGGGAGCTGTTTTTT
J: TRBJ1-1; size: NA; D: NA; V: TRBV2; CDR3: CASTSGTNTEAFF; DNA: TGTGCCAGCACCTCGGGGACGAACACTGAAGCTTTCTTT
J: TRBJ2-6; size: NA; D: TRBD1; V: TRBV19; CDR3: CASSRWGQSGSGANVLTF; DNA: TGTGCCAGTAGTAGATGGGGACAGTCTGGGTCTGGGGCCAACGTCCTGACTTTC
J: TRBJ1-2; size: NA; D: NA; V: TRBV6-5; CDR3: CASSRDTAMGYTF; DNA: TGTGCCAGCAGCCGGGACACGGCAATGGGCTACACCTTC